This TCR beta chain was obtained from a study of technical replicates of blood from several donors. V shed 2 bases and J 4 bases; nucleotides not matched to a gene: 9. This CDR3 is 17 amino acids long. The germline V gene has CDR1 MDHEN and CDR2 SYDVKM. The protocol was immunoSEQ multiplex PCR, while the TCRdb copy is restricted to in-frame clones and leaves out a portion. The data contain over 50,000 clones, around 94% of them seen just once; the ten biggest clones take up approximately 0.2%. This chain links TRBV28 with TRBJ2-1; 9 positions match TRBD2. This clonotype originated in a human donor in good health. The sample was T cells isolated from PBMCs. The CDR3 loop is CASSLGTAGGIYNEQFF. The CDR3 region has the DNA TGTGCCAGCAGTTTAGGGACGGCGGGGGGGATTTACAATGAGCAGTTCTTC.